The subject of this entry is one T cell receptor beta chain. The antigen is undetermined. Sequencing targeted expressed TCRB transcripts, as all isolated RNA had been reverse transcribed. The repertoire was sequenced with immunoSEQ multiplex PCR; TCRdb's copy has only in-frame clones and lacks some. Among 810,000 or so clones, 17% were seen once, and the ten largest hold about 0.02%. This sample is drawn from a study of beta chain features in type 1 diabetes. Study-wide results and caveats: Researchers could not determine here whether HLA type influences TCRB rearrangement.

The germline gives CDR1 MDHEN, CDR2 SYDVKM. The V gene end was trimmed by 6 bases and the J gene end by 0 bases; junction bases not matched to a gene: 1. The CDR3 length is 14 residues. This TCR was sampled from a woman between 18 and 29 years old in good health. The rearrangement links TRBV28 to TRBJ2-3, with 9 bases identical to TRBD1. Sequences were obtained from naive CD4+ T cells from blood. The CDR3 sequence is CASRGTGSTDTQYF. The CDR3, as DNA: TGTGCCAGCAGAGGGACAGGGAGCACAGATACGCAGTATTTT.